These 22 T cell receptor beta chains were sequenced from one sample in a study of post-analysis software for immune sequencing data. Broader study findings: Controls had lower frequencies than patients of 4 or 5 TRBV segments, which included TRBV5-6, TRBV5-1 and TRBV20-1.

For these receptors, no antigen is known. The library was made from cDNA and included unique molecular identifiers. In TCRdb, the PCR reads were re-called with MiXCR into one record per CDR3 protein. The table has 700,000 to 800,000 distinct CDR3 sequences, approximately 30% seen once. The sequenced sample consisted of blood. Receptors originate from a girl aged 10-17 years with multiple sclerosis.

V usage is TRBV7-2 and J usage is TRBJ1-2, with D possibly matching TRBD1 (5 bases). V lost 2 bases and J 8 bases, leaving 15 bases between the germline ends. CDR1 SGHTA and CDR2 FQGNSA come from the germline V gene. The CDR3 length is 14 residues. CDR3 in DNA: TGTGCCAGCAGCTTAATTCCCCGGGGGGTAGGCTACACCTTC. It translates to CASSLIPRGVGYTF.

The chain is built from TRBV5-1 and TRBJ2-3, with 13 positions matching TRBD2. The germline V gene has CDR1 SGHRS and CDR2 YFSETQ. There are 16 residues in the CDR3. With V trimmed by 1 base and J by 5 bases, 4 bases remained unmatched. The CDR3, as DNA: TGCGCCAGCAGCTTGACTAGCGGGGGGGTGAGAGATACGCAGTATTTT. This encodes CASSLTSGGVRDTQYF.

This sequence joins TRBV4-3 and TRBJ2-2; D uncertain. CDR1 and CDR2 (germline): LGHNA, YSLEER. The CDR3 is made up of 15 amino acids. Deletions cut 0 bases from V and 1 base from J, with 6 bases between. The CDR3 nucleotides are TGCGCCAGCAGCCAAGATTTGGGGAACACCGGGGAGCTGTTTTTT. Translation gives CASSQDLGNTGELFF.

The rearrangement joins TRBV6-5 to TRBJ2-1; 11 bases agree with TRBD2. Looked up from germline, CDR1 is MNHEY and CDR2 is SVGAGI. The CDR3 contains 16 residues. V shed 6 bases, J shed 6 bases, and the junction held 10 bases outside the gene matches. The CDR3 nucleotides are TGTGCCAGCAGCTTCACCACTAGCGGGGGTAGCAATGAGCAGTTCTTC. Protein sequence: CASSFTTSGGSNEQFF.

This chain uses TRBV29-1 with TRBJ2-5, with 10 bases fitting TRBD1. After removal of 6 bases from V and 5 bases from J, the junction contained 6 bases not matched to a gene. Germline CDR1 SQVTM, CDR2 ANQGSEA. CDR3 length: 13 amino acids. The CDR3 is CSVDRGRSETQYF. CDR3 bases: TGCAGCGTAGACAGGGGGCGATCGGAGACCCAGTACTTC.

The chain uses TRBV5-1 and TRBJ1-1; 12 bases line up with TRBD1. The CDR3 runs 13 residues. Germline CDR1 is SGHRS and CDR2 is YFSETQ. V was clipped by 4 bases and J by 11 bases; unmatched bases: 6. The CDR3 sequence is CASSPGTGGLAFF. CDR3 in DNA: TGCGCCAGCAGCCCCGGGACAGGGGGCTTGGCTTTCTTT.

The sample holds many counts of this clonotype. This chain links TRBV7-9 with TRBJ1-5, with D unclear. Trimming took off 8 bases at V and 2 bases at J, with 13 bases between the two ends. Germline assignment: CDR1 SEHNR and CDR2 FQNEAQ (reference sequence). The CDR3 has 14 amino acids. CDR3 in DNA: TGTGCCAGCTCTCAGGTGGGAGGCAATCAGCCCCAGCATTTT. This codes for CASSQVGGNQPQHF.

This sequence joins TRBV29-1 and TRBJ2-3; 11 positions match TRBD2. Per germline, CDR1 SQVTM and CDR2 ANQGSEA. V shed 4 bases and J 3 bases; nucleotides not matched to a gene: 6. The CDR3 totals 15 residues. The CDR3 DNA follows: TGCAGCGTTGGAGTTTCTAGCGGGAGGACAGATACGCAGTATTTT. Translating gives CSVGVSSGRTDTQYF.

The rearrangement joins TRBV5-1 to TRBJ1-2, with a possible D match to TRBD1 (6 bases). V lost 4 bases to trimming and J lost 2 bases, with 15 bases between them. CDR1 is SGHRS, CDR2 YFSETQ, per germline. This CDR3 is built from 15 residues. The CDR3: CASSPNEGGNYGYTF. The CDR3 coding sequence is TGCGCCAGCAGCCCTAATGAGGGGGGCAACTATGGCTACACCTTC.

Concerning this clonotype: A junction boundary mismatches the germline segment, possibly from a read error. The chain is built from TRBV5-6 and TRBJ2-3; TRBD2 matches at 15 bases. This CDR3 spans 17 amino acids. Germline CDR1 SGHDT, CDR2 YYEEEE. CDR3 DNA sequence: TGTGCCAGCAGCTTAATTGGACTAGCGGGGGGGAGAGATGCGCAGTATTTT. Its translation: CASSLIGLAGGRDAQYF.

In DNA, the CDR3 is TGTGCCAGCAACAAACAGGGGGCCGGGAACTATGGCTACACCTTC. Its translation: CASNKQGAGNYGYTF. The V call is TRBV27, the J call TRBJ1-2, with TRBD1 matching over 9 bases. CDR1 and CDR2 (germline): MNHEY, SMNVEV (reference sequence). Trimming took 7 bases from V and 2 from J; bases not matched to a gene: 8. The CDR3 spans 15 residues.

The V call is TRBV6-5, the J call TRBJ2-7; D possibly corresponds to TRBD2 (5 bases). V lost 0 bases to trimming and J lost 3 bases, with 9 bases between them. CDR3 length: 14 residues. The germline V gene has CDR1 MNHEY and CDR2 SVGAGI. The CDR3: CASSYSSRVYEQYF. CDR3 DNA sequence: TGTGCCAGCAGTTACTCGTCGCGGGTCTACGAGCAGTACTTC.

This chain connects TRBV9 to TRBJ2-7; D gene ambiguous. V lost 5 bases and J lost 0, with 12 bases in between. The CDR3 covers 14 residues. Germline V gives CDR1 SGDLS, CDR2 YYNGEE. This CDR3 is CASSVIKVSYEQYF. The CDR3 nucleotides are TGTGCCAGCAGTGTAATTAAGGTCTCCTACGAGCAGTACTTC.

J is TRBJ2-5 and V is TRBV21-1; the table calls TRBD1, which could not be checked here. TRBV21-1 is given as a pseudogene. This CDR3 region has 17 residues. The CDR3 sequence: CASRENGTILTPGTQYF. Here the CDR3 DNA reads TGTGCCAGCAGGGAAAACGGGACAATTTTAACCCCAGGGACCCAGTACTTC.

The chain carries TRBV10-2 and TRBJ2-5, with no clear D. The CDR3 has 12 residues. The germline V and J ends were trimmed by 4 bases and 4 bases, with 7 bases remaining between them. Germline V gene lookup returns CDR1 WSHSY and CDR2 SAAADI. The DNA for the CDR3 is TGCGCCAGCAGTGTTAGTGGAGAGACCCAGTACTTC. This encodes CASSVSGETQYF.

V usage is TRBV27 and J usage is TRBJ2-1, with D unclear. Germline CDR1 reads MNHEY; CDR2 reads SMNVEV (reference sequence). Trimming cost V 0 bases and J 5 bases, with 11 bases left between them. The CDR3 contains 15 residues. As DNA, the CDR3 is TGTGCCAGCAGTTTATCATTTCCCGAGGACAATGAGCAGTTCTTC. Amino acid sequence: CASSLSFPEDNEQFF.

J is TRBJ2-5 and V is TRBV6-2 or TRBV6-3; perhaps TRBD1 as D (5 bases). The CDR3 contains 14 residues. Trimming stripped 2 bases from V and 1 base from J, with 8 bases between. The germline V gene has CDR1 MNHEY and CDR2 SVGEGT. CDR3 DNA sequence: TGTGCCAGCAGTTACCTGACAGCCCAAGAGACCCAGTACTTC. Translation gives CASSYLTAQETQYF.

The table lists this clonotype with a few counts. This rearrangement joins TRBV20-1 to TRBJ2-3; no clear D gene. CDR3 length equals 15 residues. Germline-derived CDR1 and CDR2 are DFQATT and SNEGSKA (reference sequence). Trimming stripped 3 bases from V and 1 base from J, with 14 bases between. The CDR3 DNA reads TGCAGTGCTAGGACCGACGGAAGGGGCACAGATACGCAGTATTTT. The encoded protein is CSARTDGRGTDTQYF.

Concerning this clonotype itself: Since no conserved phenylalanine or tryptophan closes the CDR3, a read error is the likely cause. V gene TRBV7-2 combines with J gene TRBJ1-6; D ambiguous. V was shortened by 5 bases and J by 6 bases, with 5 bases between the two germline ends. Germline V CDR1 and CDR2: SGHTA, FQGNSA. The CDR3 is 12 residues long. CDR3 nucleotides: TGTGCCAGCAGCGCACTTAATTCACCCCTCCACTTG. The encoded protein is CASSALNSPLHL.

The J gene is TRBJ1-1, the V gene TRBV10-2; D is ambiguous. CDR1 and CDR2 from the germline V gene are WSHSY and SAAADI. Trimming took off 6 bases at V and 3 bases at J, with 14 bases between the two ends. The CDR3 contains 14 residues. The CDR3: CASREPNSYTEAFF. The CDR3 nucleotides are TGCGCCAGCAGGGAGCCTAACAGTTACACTGAAGCTTTCTTT.

J is TRBJ2-7 and V is TRBV20-1; D not certain. Per the germline V gene, CDR1 is DFQATT and CDR2 is SNEGSKA (reference sequence). Trimming removed 6 bases from V and 5 bases from J, with 20 bases in between. The CDR3 spans 14 residues. For the CDR3, the DNA is TGCAGTGCAACCTCATCGGCTAGTCTCCACGAGCAGTACTTC. It is translated as CSATSSASLHEQYF.

The chain employs TRBV28 and TRBJ1-1; D is uncertain. Germline V gene sequence: CDR1 MDHEN, CDR2 SYDVKM. The CDR3 is made up of 14 amino acids. Trimming stripped 3 bases from V and 1 base from J, with 9 bases between. The CDR3 DNA reads as TGTGCCAGCAGTTTGCGGAGAGAGAACACTGAAGCTTTCTTT. Translation gives CASSLRRENTEAFF. The full variable domain, completed using reference TRBV28 and TRBJ1-1, is DVKVTQSSRYLVKRTGEKVFLECVQDMDHENMFWYRQDPGLGLRLIYFSYDVKMKEKGDIPEGYSVSREKKERFSLILESASTNQTSMYLCASSLRRENTEAFFGQGTRLTVV.